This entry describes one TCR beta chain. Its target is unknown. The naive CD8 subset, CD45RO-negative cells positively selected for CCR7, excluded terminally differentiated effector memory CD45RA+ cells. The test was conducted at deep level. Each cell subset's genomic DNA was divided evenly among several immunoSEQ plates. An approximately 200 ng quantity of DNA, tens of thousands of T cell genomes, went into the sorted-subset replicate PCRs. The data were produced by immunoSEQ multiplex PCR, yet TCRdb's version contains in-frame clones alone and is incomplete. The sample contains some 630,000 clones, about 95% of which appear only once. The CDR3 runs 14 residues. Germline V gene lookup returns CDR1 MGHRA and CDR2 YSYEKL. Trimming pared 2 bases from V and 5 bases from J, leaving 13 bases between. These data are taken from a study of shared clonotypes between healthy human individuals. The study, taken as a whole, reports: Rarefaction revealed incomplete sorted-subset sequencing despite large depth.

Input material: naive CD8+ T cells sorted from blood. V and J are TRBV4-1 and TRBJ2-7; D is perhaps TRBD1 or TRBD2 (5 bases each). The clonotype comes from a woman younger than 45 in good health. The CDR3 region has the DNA TGCGCCAGCAGCCAACGCCAGGGAGACAACGAGCAGTACTTC. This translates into CASSQRQGDNEQYF.